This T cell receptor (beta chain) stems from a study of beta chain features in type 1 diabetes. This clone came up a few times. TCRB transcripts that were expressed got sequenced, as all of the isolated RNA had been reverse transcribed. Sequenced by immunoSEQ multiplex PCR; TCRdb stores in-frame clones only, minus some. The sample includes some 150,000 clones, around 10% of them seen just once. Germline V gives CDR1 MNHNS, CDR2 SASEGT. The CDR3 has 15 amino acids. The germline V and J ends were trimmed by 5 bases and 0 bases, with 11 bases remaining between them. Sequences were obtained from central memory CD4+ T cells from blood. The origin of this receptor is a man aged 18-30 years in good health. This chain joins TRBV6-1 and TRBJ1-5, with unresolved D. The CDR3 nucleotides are TGTGCCAGCAGTAGTTCAGCTTCTAGCAATCAGCCCCAGCATTTT. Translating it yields CASSSSASSNQPQHF.